The rows below give T cell receptor beta chains drawn from one sample of a study of regulatory dendritic cells for organ transplantation. Their target antigens are unknown. Data came from immunoSEQ multiplex PCR; TCRdb stores just in-frame clones and leaves some out. The table includes under 15,000 clones, 74% detected once. Sequences were obtained from naive CD4+ T cells from blood cultured with regulatory dendritic cells. Every receptor here comes from a human donor in good health. Both conserved end residues are part of each CDR3. A D gene is named only where the DNA matches it firmly. A row's size may be missing; if present it is once, few, many or a size class.

j_call: TRBJ2-6; clone_size: NA; v_call: TRBV2; d_call: TRBD1; cdr3_nt: TGTGCCAGCAGGACAGGGGGAGGGGCCAACGTCCTGACTTTC; cdr3_aa: CASRTGGGANVLTF
j_call: TRBJ1-1; clone_size: once; v_call: TRBV2; d_call: TRBD1; cdr3_nt: TGTGCCAGCAGTGCATCGACAGGGGGCACTGAAGCTTTCTTT; cdr3_aa: CASSASTGGTEAFF
j_call: TRBJ2-2; clone_size: NA; v_call: TRBV5-1; d_call: TRBD1; cdr3_nt: TGCGCCAGCAGCTCGACAGGGTTGGACACCGGGGAGCTGTTTTTT; cdr3_aa: CASSSTGLDTGELFF
j_call: TRBJ1-5; clone_size: NA; v_call: TRBV27; d_call: NA; cdr3_nt: TGTGCCAGCAGTTTAGGCAGGCTCAATCAGCCCCAGCATTTT; cdr3_aa: CASSLGRLNQPQHF
j_call: TRBJ2-7; clone_size: NA; v_call: TRBV4-1; d_call: NA; cdr3_nt: TGCGCCAGCAGCCAAGAGGGGCAGTCCTACGAGCAGTACTTC; cdr3_aa: CASSQEGQSYEQYF
j_call: TRBJ1-3; clone_size: few; v_call: TRBV2; d_call: NA; cdr3_nt: TGTGCCAGCAGTGAAGCGCGGGCCGCTCATGCCTATTTT; cdr3_aa: CASSEARAAHAYF
j_call: TRBJ1-4; clone_size: NA; v_call: TRBV6-1; d_call: TRBD1; cdr3_nt: TGTGCCAGCAGTGACATGACAGGGGGGAATGAAAAACTGTTTTTT; cdr3_aa: CASSDMTGGNEKLFF
j_call: TRBJ2-3; clone_size: few; v_call: TRBV19; d_call: NA; cdr3_nt: TGTGCCAGTAGTCCCCCTTTCCTCACAGATACGCAGTATTTT; cdr3_aa: CASSPPFLTDTQYF
j_call: TRBJ1-5; clone_size: NA; v_call: TRBV10-3; d_call: TRBD1; cdr3_nt: TGTGCCATCAGTGAGACAGGGGGCAGGGGCAATCAGCCCCAGCATTTT; cdr3_aa: CAISETGGRGNQPQHF
j_call: TRBJ2-3; clone_size: NA; v_call: TRBV5-1; d_call: NA; cdr3_nt: TGCGCCAGCAGCCCCGGGGGTGGAAGCACAGATACGCAGTATTTT; cdr3_aa: CASSPGGGSTDTQYF
j_call: TRBJ1-4; clone_size: NA; v_call: TRBV5-6; d_call: NA; cdr3_nt: TGTGCCAGCAGCTTCCCTACAGGGAATGAAAAACTGTTTTTT; cdr3_aa: CASSFPTGNEKLFF
j_call: TRBJ2-7; clone_size: NA; v_call: TRBV5-4; d_call: TRBD1; cdr3_nt: TGTGCCAGCAGTTTGGACAGGGGATCCTCCTACGAGCAGTACTTC; cdr3_aa: CASSLDRGSSYEQYF
j_call: TRBJ2-7; clone_size: NA; v_call: TRBV7-7; d_call: NA; cdr3_nt: TGTGCTAGCAGCCCTGACAGGAACTACGAGCAGTACTTC; cdr3_aa: CASSPDRNYEQYF
j_call: TRBJ2-1; clone_size: NA; v_call: TRBV6-4; d_call: TRBD2; cdr3_nt: TGTGCCAGCAGTGAGGGACTAGCGGGCGTCTACAATGAGCAGTTCTTC; cdr3_aa: CASSEGLAGVYNEQFF
j_call: TRBJ2-5; clone_size: NA; v_call: TRBV10-3; d_call: NA; cdr3_nt: TGTGCCATCAGTGAGTCCGGCCAGGGGAGAGAGACCCAGTACTTC; cdr3_aa: CAISESGQGRETQYF
j_call: TRBJ1-2; clone_size: NA; v_call: TRBV5-6; d_call: NA; cdr3_nt: TGTGCCAGCAGCTTGCGCATGGGCGGGGGACGAGATGGCTACACCTTC; cdr3_aa: CASSLRMGGGRDGYTF
j_call: TRBJ1-4; clone_size: NA; v_call: TRBV6-5; d_call: TRBD1; cdr3_nt: TGTGCCAGCAGTTACTCGGTCGGGACAGCGGAAAAACTGTTTTTT; cdr3_aa: CASSYSVGTAEKLFF
j_call: TRBJ2-3; clone_size: NA; v_call: TRBV19; d_call: TRBD1; cdr3_nt: TGTGCCAGTTCCGGGACAGGGGGAACGGATACGCAGTATTTT; cdr3_aa: CASSGTGGTDTQYF
j_call: TRBJ1-2; clone_size: NA; v_call: TRBV27; d_call: TRBD1; cdr3_nt: TGTGCCAGCAGTCCCGGACAGGAATACTATGGCTACACCTTC; cdr3_aa: CASSPGQEYYGYTF
j_call: TRBJ1-1; clone_size: NA; v_call: TRBV2; d_call: TRBD1; cdr3_nt: TGTGCCAGCAGGGACAGGGAACGGGTGAACACTGAAGCTTTCTTT; cdr3_aa: CASRDRERVNTEAFF
j_call: TRBJ2-3; clone_size: NA; v_call: TRBV4-3; d_call: TRBD1; cdr3_nt: TGCGCCAGCAGCCAAGATCGACAGGGGACGCAGTATTTT; cdr3_aa: CASSQDRQGTQYF
j_call: TRBJ1-1; clone_size: NA; v_call: TRBV18; d_call: TRBD1; cdr3_nt: TGTGCCAGCTCACCCACAGGGGGAGGAAACACTGAAGCTTTCTTT; cdr3_aa: CASSPTGGGNTEAFF
j_call: TRBJ1-1; clone_size: NA; v_call: TRBV13; d_call: TRBD1; cdr3_nt: TGTGCCAGCAGCCTCCGGGACAGGGTCACTGAAGCTTTCTTT; cdr3_aa: CASSLRDRVTEAFF
j_call: TRBJ2-2; clone_size: NA; v_call: TRBV7-7; d_call: NA; cdr3_nt: TGTGCCAGCAGCCCCGGGACTCTCACCGGGGAGCTGTTTTTT; cdr3_aa: CASSPGTLTGELFF
j_call: TRBJ1-2; clone_size: few; v_call: TRBV19; d_call: TRBD1; cdr3_nt: TGTGCCAGTAGCCCGGGACAGGGGACCTATGGCTACACCTTC; cdr3_aa: CASSPGQGTYGYTF
j_call: TRBJ2-7; clone_size: NA; v_call: TRBV6-6; d_call: TRBD2; cdr3_nt: TGTGCCAGCAGGTTGGGACTAGGGGAGCAGTACTTC; cdr3_aa: CASRLGLGEQYF
j_call: TRBJ1-4; clone_size: NA; v_call: TRBV15; d_call: NA; cdr3_nt: TGTGCCACCAGCAGAGCCACAGCCTCAAATGAAAAACTGTTTTTT; cdr3_aa: CATSRATASNEKLFF
j_call: TRBJ2-7; clone_size: NA; v_call: TRBV5-6; d_call: NA; cdr3_nt: TGTGCCAGCAGCCCTCCAGCGAGTAGCTCCTACGAGCAGTACTTC; cdr3_aa: CASSPPASSSYEQYF